This note documents a single T cell receptor (beta chain) sequence. Its antigen remains unidentified. This sample stems from a study of shared clonotypes between healthy human individuals. Study observations and caveats: Naive subsets, compared against memory subsets, generally had larger estimated richness values. When naive CD4 clonotypes were compared across a few donors, about 5% were shared.

Using immunoSEQ multiplex PCR, the repertoire was profiled, and TCRdb retains in-frame clones only, with some absent. Here the sample spans around 300,000 clones, 87% being singletons. The CDR3 length is 14 residues. With 0 bases removed from V and 7 bases from J, the gap between germline ends came to 12 bases. From germline, CDR1 is SGHRS and CDR2 YFSETQ. Sequenced: memory CD8+ T cells sorted from blood. Subset in this sample: CD45RO+ cells pooled with CCR7-negative TemRA cells. This rearrangement joins TRBV5-1 to TRBJ2-3; no firm D call. The sequence derives from a man aged 18-30 years in good health. The CDR3 DNA is TGCGCCAGCAGCTTGGGGCCAGGCCGTTATACGCAGTATTTT. This translates into CASSLGPGRYTQYF.